A selection of T cell receptor beta chains follows, all from one sample in a study of CD8 T cells in ankylosing spondylitis. A single record per CDR3 protein comes from TCRdb applying MiXCR to the 5' RACE reads. The sample lists around 150,000 distinct CDR3 sequences; over 10% were seen once. Sequences were obtained from blood, either unsorted or a sorted T cell fraction (not recorded which). The receptors come from a female donor with ankylosing spondylitis or in good health (not recorded which). Each CDR3 is given with its conserved first and last residue. The order of the fields is V gene, J gene, D gene, clone size, CDR3 length, CDR3 protein, CDR3 DNA. D genes are given only for firm matches. Size values are once, few and many counts, or a class for expanded clones, and some rows have none.

>TRBV7-9|TRBJ1-1|-|-|16
CASSLAGRGLNTEAFF
TGTGCCAGCAGCTTAGCGGGCAGGGGATTGAACACTGAAGCTTTCTTT
>TRBV4-2|TRBJ1-1|TRBD1|many|16
CASSQERTGVNTEAFF
TGTGCCAGCAGCCAAGAGCGGACAGGGGTTAACACTGAAGCTTTCTTT
>TRBV5-1|TRBJ2-5|-|many|13
CASRQTVQETQYF
TGCGCCAGCAGACAGACAGTCCAAGAGACCCAGTACTTC
>TRBV20-1|TRBJ1-1|-|few|16
CSARGGELGLNTEAFF
TGCAGTGCTAGAGGGGGGGAGCTGGGGTTGAACACTGAAGCTTTCTTT
>TRBV24-1|TRBJ2-2|TRBD1|many|18
CATSDLRAENRGTGELFF
TGTGCCACCAGTGATTTGCGAGCGGAAAACAGGGGTACCGGGGAGCTGTTTTTT
>TRBV29-1|TRBJ1-2|-|many|15
CSVERGSLANYGYTF
TGCAGCGTTGAGCGGGGCTCTTTAGCTAACTATGGCTACACCTTC
>TRBV20-1|TRBJ2-3|-|many|13
CSARGGGTDTQYF
TGCAGTGCTAGAGGGGGGGGCACAGATACGCAGTATTTT
>TRBV20-1|TRBJ2-1|-|many|14
CSAKPVGSVTEQFF
TGCAGTGCGAAGCCGGTGGGCTCGGTGACTGAGCAGTTCTTC
>TRBV7-3|TRBJ2-2|-|many|15
CASSSLTKNTGELFF
TGTGCCAGCAGCTCACTGACTAAGAACACCGGGGAGCTGTTTTTT
>TRBV3-1|TRBJ2-2|-|-|15
CASYQAPLYTGELFF
TGTGCCAGCTACCAAGCCCCCCTGTACACCGGGGAGCTGTTTTTT
>TRBV28|TRBJ2-7|TRBD1|-|15
CASGPSGTGVYEQYF
TGTGCCAGCGGTCCCTCCGGGACAGGCGTCTACGAGCAGTACTTC
>TRBV11-2|TRBJ1-1|-|many|13
CASSFIWNTEAFF
TGTGCCAGCAGCTTCATCTGGAACACTGAAGCTTTCTTT
>TRBV10-3|TRBJ1-5|-|many|14
CATFKGDSNQPQHF
TGTGCCACCTTCAAAGGGGATAGCAATCAGCCCCAGCATTTT
>TRBV20-1|TRBJ2-5|TRBD2|many|14
CSASVSSGQETQYF
TGCAGTGCTAGTGTGTCTAGCGGGCAAGAGACCCAGTACTTC
>TRBV5-1|TRBJ1-1|-|many|15
CASSLLGRQNTEAFF
TGCGCCAGCAGCTTGTTGGGACGGCAAAACACTGAAGCTTTCTTT
>TRBV10-3|TRBJ2-1|TRBD2|many|14
CAISESNGRDEQFF
TGTGCCATCAGTGAGTCAAATGGGAGGGATGAGCAGTTCTTC
>TRBV5-1|TRBJ1-5|TRBD1|many|14
CASSLGQGKWPQHF
TGCGCCAGCAGCTTGGGACAGGGAAAGTGGCCCCAGCATTTT
>TRBV18|TRBJ1-5|TRBD1|many|16
CASSLTGMGSNQPQHF
TGTGCCAGCTCACTGACAGGGATGGGCAGCAATCAGCCCCAGCATTTT
>TRBV27|TRBJ2-7|-|many|13
CASSLSLEGEQYF
TGTGCCAGCAGTTTATCCTTAGAGGGCGAGCAGTACTTC
>TRBV2|TRBJ2-7|-|-|13
CASSEPFQVEQYF
TGTGCCAGCAGTGAACCCTTTCAGGTCGAGCAGTACTTC
>TRBV4-1|TRBJ1-1|TRBD1|many|16
CASSQRTTGANTEAFF
TGCGCCAGCAGCCAGCGGACGACAGGGGCTAACACTGAAGCTTTCTTT
>TRBV20-1|TRBJ1-4|TRBD1|many|14
CSARRTGGLEKLFF
TGCAGTGCTAGAAGGACAGGGGGCCTCGAAAAACTGTTTTTT
>TRBV28|TRBJ2-5|TRBD2|-|13
CASSSGREETQYF
TGTGCCAGCAGTTCAGGGAGGGAAGAGACCCAGTACTTC
>TRBV2|TRBJ1-1|-|many|13
CASRVTANTEAFF
TGTGCCAGCAGAGTGACCGCGAACACTGAAGCTTTCTTT
>TRBV7-8|TRBJ1-4|-|many|15
CASSLVRGREEKLFF
TGTGCCAGCAGCTTAGTGCGGGGTCGGGAAGAAAAACTGTTTTTT
>TRBV7-3|TRBJ2-1|TRBD2|few|17
CASSLFPSGGGSNEQFF
TGTGCCAGCAGCTTATTCCCCTCTGGCGGGGGATCCAATGAGCAGTTCTTC
>TRBV7-8|TRBJ1-2|-|many|17
CASSLDQGSPLGAGYTF
TGTGCCAGCAGCTTAGATCAGGGTAGCCCACTGGGGGCTGGCTACACCTTC
>TRBV2|TRBJ2-5|-|many|13
CASRWLAQETQYF
TGTGCCAGCAGGTGGCTAGCGCAAGAGACCCAGTACTTC
>TRBV12-3/TRBV12-4|TRBJ1-2|-|-|16
CASRGPPGGLSYGYTF
TGTGCTTCCCGGGGGCCGCCGGGAGGGTTAAGCTATGGCTACACCTTC
>TRBV7-6|TRBJ2-5|-|many|12
CASSFVVETQYF
TGTGCCAGCAGCTTTGTAGTGGAGACCCAGTACTTC
>TRBV7-9|TRBJ2-3|TRBD2|many|15
CASSLNSGNPDTQYF
TGTGCCAGCAGCTTGAATAGCGGGAACCCAGATACGCAGTATTTT
>TRBV5-1|TRBJ1-6|TRBD1|few|14
CASRPGTDNSPLHF
TGCGCCAGTCGCCCTGGGACAGATAATTCACCCCTCCACTTT
>TRBV20-1|TRBJ2-1|TRBD1|many|14
CSAPVPGQGNEQFF
TGCAGTGCCCCAGTACCGGGACAGGGGAATGAGCAGTTCTTC
>TRBV7-9|TRBJ2-2|-|many|14
CASSLETNTGELFF
TGTGCCAGCAGCTTAGAGACAAACACCGGGGAGCTGTTTTTT
>TRBV29-1|TRBJ2-7|-|-|12
CSVMGSDDEQYF
TGCAGCGTAATGGGCTCCGACGACGAGCAGTACTTC
>TRBV7-9|TRBJ2-2|-|many|17
CASSLFESAGIAGELFF
TGTGCCAGCAGCTTATTCGAGAGCGCGGGAATAGCCGGGGAGCTGTTTTTT
>TRBV5-1|TRBJ1-1|-|many|14
CASSFTGSGTEAFF
TGCGCCAGCAGCTTCACAGGGTCGGGAACTGAAGCTTTCTTT
>TRBV3-1|TRBJ2-7|-|-|17
CASSQERRWAGRYEQYF
TGTGCCAGCAGCCAAGAAAGAAGGTGGGCGGGGAGGTACGAGCAGTACTTC
>TRBV28|TRBJ2-5|-|few|15
CASIRGGVHQETQYF
TGTGCCAGCATCCGAGGGGGGGTACACCAAGAGACCCAGTACTTC
>TRBV5-1|TRBJ1-2|-|many|13
CASSFGRDYGYTF
TGCGCCAGCAGCTTTGGGAGGGACTATGGCTACACCTTC
>TRBV7-9|TRBJ2-7|TRBD1|many|12
CASSLGGGGQYF
TGTGCCAGCAGCTTAGGAGGGGGCGGGCAGTACTTC
>TRBV5-1|TRBJ2-4|-|once|16
CASSPTDRPAKNIQYF
TGCGCCAGCAGCCCAACGGACCGTCCCGCCAAAAACATTCAGTACTTC
>TRBV12-3/TRBV12-4|TRBJ1-2|-|many|15
CASRVGAGGNYGYTF
TGTGCCAGCAGAGTAGGAGCTGGGGGGAACTATGGCTACACCTTC
>TRBV14|TRBJ2-7|TRBD2|many|16
CASSQVRAGVTYEQYF
TGTGCCAGCAGCCAAGTTCGGGCGGGAGTTACCTACGAGCAGTACTTC
>TRBV11-2|TRBJ2-7|-|-|14
CASSRAAFSCEQCF
TGTGCCAGCAGCCGTGCAGCCTTCTCCTGCGAGCAGTGCTTC
>TRBV7-9|TRBJ1-2|-|many|16
CASSRMAGRENYGYTF
TGTGCCAGCAGCCGGATGGCAGGGAGGGAGAACTATGGCTACACCTTC
>TRBV3-1|TRBJ1-5|-|few|15
CATSQGGALNQPQHF
TGTGCCACCAGCCAAGGGGGGGCCCTCAATCAGCCCCAGCATTTT
>TRBV20-1|TRBJ1-3|TRBD1|many|16
CSARVWDRGRSDTIYF
TGCAGTGCTAGAGTTTGGGACAGGGGGCGAAGTGACACCATATATTTT
>TRBV27|TRBJ1-6|-|many|13
CASSFGTFSPLHF
TGTGCCAGCAGTTTCGGGACCTTTTCACCCCTCCACTTT
>TRBV30|TRBJ1-2|TRBD1|many|13
CAWRLQGGDGYTF
TGTGCCTGGAGACTACAGGGGGGGGATGGCTACACCTTC
>TRBV7-8|TRBJ2-6|-|many|17
CASSLSRWGDGANVLTF
TGTGCCAGCAGCTTATCCCGATGGGGGGATGGGGCCAACGTCCTGACTTTC
>TRBV29-1|TRBJ1-2|TRBD1|many|11
CSPDRGYGYTF
TGCAGCCCGGACAGGGGCTATGGCTACACCTTC
>TRBV27|TRBJ2-3|TRBD2|few|14
CASRLAGASDTQYF
TGTGCCAGCAGGCTGGCGGGAGCTTCAGATACGCAGTATTTT
>TRBV20-1|TRBJ2-1|-|many|14
CSARGPPRVNEQFF
TGCAGTGCTAGGGGACCGCCCCGGGTCAATGAGCAGTTCTTC
>TRBV11-2|TRBJ2-7|-|many|13
CASSLDQLGEQYF
TGTGCCAGCAGCTTAGATCAACTGGGGGAGCAGTACTTC